A single sample gave rise to the 25 T cell receptor beta chains below, sequenced in a study of graft-versus-host responses after intestinal transplantation. Their target antigens are unknown. TCRdb's table, derived via immunoSEQ multiplex PCR, lists solely in-frame clones and lacks some. The sample has tens of thousands of clones; 80% to 85% are singletons. Source: unstimulated CD8+ T cells sorted from spleen or lymph node cells, taken before intestinal transplant. These receptors were obtained from a human donor who received an intestinal transplant.

The V gene is TRBV10-3, the J gene TRBJ1-5; 9 bases map to TRBD1. V lost 6 bases, J lost 7 bases, and 10 bases stayed unmatched. CDR3 size: 15 residues. Germline V gene data show CDR1 as ENHRY and CDR2 as SYGVKD. The CDR3 loop reads CAISARDRVGQPQHF. CDR3 nucleotide sequence: TGTGCCATCAGCGCCCGGGACAGGGTAGGACAGCCCCAGCATTTT.

The chain joins TRBV27 to TRBJ2-1, with 9 bases that match TRBD1. There are 12 residues in the CDR3. Trimming at V came to 8 bases and at J to 14 bases, leaving 10 bases not matched to a gene. Germline CDR1 is MNHEY and CDR2 is SMNVEV (reference sequence). The CDR3 DNA reads as TGTGCCAGCTCACCACCGGGACAGGGAGAGTTCTTC. Translating gives CASSPPGQGEFF.

This rearrangement joins TRBV27 to TRBJ1-5; 7 bases align to TRBD1. V shed 3 bases and J 7 bases; nucleotides not matched to a gene: 6. From germline, CDR1 is MNHEY and CDR2 SMNVEV (reference sequence). The CDR3 spans 14 residues. The CDR3 loop reads CASSFGTVGQPQHF. The CDR3, as DNA: TGTGCCAGCAGTTTCGGGACAGTCGGCCAGCCCCAGCATTTT.

The rearrangement uses TRBV11-1 and TRBJ2-4; D gene ambiguous. This CDR3 is built from 15 residues. Between the trimmed V and J ends, which lost 5 bases and 0 bases, there was a span of 11 bases. Per the germline V gene, CDR1 is SGHAT and CDR2 is FQDESV (reference sequence). This chain's CDR3 is CASSLSVLAKNIQYF. The CDR3 DNA reads as TGTGCCAGCAGCCTCAGTGTACTAGCCAAAAACATTCAGTACTTC.

The CDR3 region is CASSHSGQWYGYTF. CDR3 in DNA: TGCGCCAGCAGCCACTCCGGGCAGTGGTATGGCTACACCTTC. The chain is built from TRBV5-1 and TRBJ1-2; D gene ambiguous. Germline V gene data show CDR1 as SGHRS and CDR2 as YFSETQ. The CDR3 totals 14 residues. Trimming took 4 bases from V and 5 from J, leaving 15 bases between them.

The rearrangement uses TRBV2 and TRBJ2-5, with D hard to call. The CDR3 extends over 11 amino acids. The V gene's germline CDR1 is SNHLY and CDR2 FYNNEI. The ends were cut back, 8 bases at V and 4 bases at J, with 8 bases in the middle. The CDR3 spells CASFGGETQYF. In DNA form, the CDR3 reads TGTGCCAGCTTTGGCGGAGAGACCCAGTACTTC.

The chain links TRBV27 to TRBJ1-5; unclear D gene. Trimming cost V 8 bases and J 0 bases, with 11 bases left between them. Germline V gene sequence: CDR1 MNHEY, CDR2 SMNVEV (reference sequence). This CDR3 is 14 amino acids long. The CDR3 reads CASGPVGSNQPQHF. DNA for the CDR3: TGTGCCAGCGGCCCCGTGGGTAGCAATCAGCCCCAGCATTTT.

The gene calls are TRBV7-9 and TRBJ2-7; 9 nucleotides agree with TRBD2. The CDR3 covers 17 residues. Germline CDR1 is SEHNR and CDR2 is FQNEAQ (reference sequence). Losses at the gene ends were 1 base for V and 2 bases for J; bases not matched to a gene: 9. CDR3 nucleotide sequence: TGTGCCAGCAGCTTAGGAGCGGGGGGACACTTTCCCTACGAGCAGTACTTC. Translated, it gives CASSLGAGGHFPYEQYF.

The J gene is TRBJ2-7, the V gene TRBV6-5; the D is unclear. Between the trimmed V and J ends, which lost 5 bases and 2 bases, there was a span of 16 bases. From germline, CDR1 is MNHEY and CDR2 SVGAGI. The CDR3 is made up of 15 amino acids. The DNA of the CDR3 is TGTGCCAGCAGTCCATTGGACCGGACGCCCTACGAGCAGTACTTC. Its translation is CASSPLDRTPYEQYF.

The chain is built from TRBV6-5 and TRBJ1-2, with 9 bases lining up with TRBD1. The V gene end was trimmed by 5 bases and the J gene end by 4 bases; junction bases not matched to a gene: 2. The CDR3 consists of 13 residues. Germline loops: CDR1 MNHEY, CDR2 SVGAGI. CDR3 protein: CASSLTGGYGYTF. CDR3 DNA: TGTGCCAGCAGTCTGACAGGGGGCTATGGCTACACCTTC.

The chain has TRBV5-4 and TRBJ2-3; no firm D call. Trimming removed 4 bases at V and 7 bases at J, with 13 bases between. CDR1 and CDR2 from the germline V gene are SGHNT and YYREEE (reference sequence). This CDR3 comprises 13 residues. The CDR3 DNA reads TGTGCCAGCAGCCTCGCAGGTGGAAATACGCAGTATTTT. Its translation: CASSLAGGNTQYF.

In its sample, this clone was seen once. The rearrangement joins TRBV7-3 to TRBJ2-1; D perhaps matches TRBD1 (6 bases). Trimming removed 6 bases from V and 0 bases from J, with 12 bases in between. This CDR3 is 15 amino acids long. CDR1 SGHTA and CDR2 FQGTGA come from the germline V gene. The CDR3, as DNA: TGTGCCAGCAGTCCGGGACATAGCTCCTACAATGAGCAGTTCTTC. Protein sequence: CASSPGHSSYNEQFF.

The chain joins TRBV11-2 to TRBJ2-7; tentatively, D is TRBD2 (7 bases). The CDR3 spans 16 residues. Germline-derived CDR1 and CDR2 are SGHAT and FQNNGV. Trimming cost V 4 bases and J 5 bases, with 21 bases left between them. This CDR3 is CASSSPEGGAQDEQYF. The CDR3 DNA is TGTGCCAGCAGCTCTCCGGAAGGGGGGGCTCAGGACGAGCAGTACTTC.

V usage is TRBV11-2 and J usage is TRBJ1-6; 10 bases agree with TRBD1. The CDR3 is made up of 16 amino acids. Germline V gene lookup returns CDR1 SGHAT and CDR2 FQNNGV. V lost 2 bases, J lost 7 bases, and 5 bases stayed unmatched. CDR3 DNA sequence: TGTGCCAGCAGCTTACTGGGGACAGGGGTCAATTCACCCCTCCACTTT. Protein sequence: CASSLLGTGVNSPLHF.

V and J are TRBV4-1 and TRBJ2-5, with 12 bases that match TRBD2. In germline, CDR1 is MGHRA, CDR2 YSYEKL. CDR3 length equals 17 residues. The ends lost 1 base at V and 5 bases at J; junction bases unmatched: 8. The CDR3 DNA follows: TGCGCCAGCAGCCAAGCACTAGCGGGAGGTTTGTGGGAGACCCAGTACTTC. It specifies CASSQALAGGLWETQYF.

The chain carries TRBV11-2 and TRBJ1-4; D ambiguous. The germline V and J ends were trimmed by 5 bases and 7 bases, with 14 bases remaining between them. CDR3 length equals 14 residues. Germline V gene data show CDR1 as SGHAT and CDR2 as FQNNGV. CDR3 amino acids: CASSPSAGLEKLFF. The CDR3 DNA is TGTGCCAGCAGCCCCTCGGCAGGACTTGAAAAACTGTTTTTT.

The CDR3 nucleotides read TGTGCCAGCAGCTTGGGGCTCAGAGAGCAGTTCTTC. Residues: CASSLGLREQFF. The J gene is TRBJ2-1, the V gene TRBV11-1, with TRBD1 as a possible D gene (5 bases). Deletions cut 3 bases from V and 10 bases from J, with 10 bases between. Germline lookup yields CDR1 SGHAT and CDR2 FQDESV (reference sequence). The CDR3 is 12 amino acids.

This clone was seen just once. The CDR3 nucleotides read TGTGCCAGCAGTTTTCCTAACGGCTACAATGAGCAGTTCTTC. This codes for CASSFPNGYNEQFF. The genes are TRBV28 and TRBJ2-1; D is unclear. CDR3 length: 14 amino acids. CDR1 is MDHEN and CDR2 is SYDVKM in the germline V gene. The germline V and J ends were trimmed by 3 bases and 3 bases, with 9 bases remaining between them. The full variable domain, rest sourced from reference TRBV28 and TRBJ2-1, is DVKVTQSSRYLVKRTGEKVFLECVQDMDHENMFWYRQDPGLGLRLIYFSYDVKMKEKGDIPEGYSVSREKKERFSLILESASTNQTSMYLCASSFPNGYNEQFFGPGTRLTVL.

The chain is built from TRBV28 and TRBJ1-3; no firm D call. The CDR3 length is 15 residues. V lost 5 bases to trimming and J lost 4 bases, with 15 bases between them. Germline V gives CDR1 MDHEN, CDR2 SYDVKM. DNA for the CDR3: TGTGCCAGCAGTGCCGGGATCGGGCTCGGAAACACCATATATTTT. As protein: CASSAGIGLGNTIYF. Drawing the rest from reference TRBV28 and TRBJ1-3, the complete variable domain is DVKVTQSSRYLVKRTGEKVFLECVQDMDHENMFWYRQDPGLGLRLIYFSYDVKMKEKGDIPEGYSVSREKKERFSLILESASTNQTSMYLCASSAGIGLGNTIYFGEGSWLTVV.

This rearrangement joins TRBV15 to TRBJ1-1; D remains unclear. The germline CDR1 and CDR2 sequences are LNHNV and YYDKDF (reference sequence). The CDR3 is 14 amino acids. V was cut by 4 bases and J by 1 base, with 10 bases left in between. CDR3: CATSTRRGNTEAFF. The CDR3 region has the DNA TGTGCCACCAGCACCCGCCGGGGGAACACTGAAGCTTTCTTT. Supplemented by reference TRBV15 and TRBJ1-1, the full variable domain reads DAMVIQNPRYQVTQFGKPVTLSCSQTLNHNVMYWYQQKSSQAPKLLFHYYDKDFNNEADTPDNFQSRRPNTSFCFLDIRSPGLGDTAMYLCATSTRRGNTEAFFGQGTRLTVV.

This chain connects TRBV10-2 to TRBJ1-6; TRBD1 is a possible D gene (6 bases). Trimming took 7 bases from V and 6 from J, leaving 22 bases between them. Germline loops: CDR1 WSHSY, CDR2 SAAADI. The CDR3 covers 17 residues. This CDR3 reads CASIGVGAGWTNSPLHF. Written as DNA, the CDR3 is TGCGCCAGCATTGGAGTGGGGGCAGGGTGGACTAATTCACCCCTCCACTTT.

The chain links TRBV13 to TRBJ2-7; 7 bases fit TRBD1. CDR1 PRHDT and CDR2 FYEKMQ come from the germline V gene (reference sequence). The CDR3 has 13 residues. V dropped 4 bases and J dropped 3; count of bases not matched to a gene: 3. CDR3 nucleotide sequence: TGTGCCAGCAGCTGGGGACAGATCTACGAGCAGTACTTC. Encoded protein: CASSWGQIYEQYF.

The chain couples TRBV27 to TRBJ2-5, with 8 bases lining up with TRBD2. The CDR3 is 17 amino acids. Germline assignment: CDR1 MNHEY and CDR2 SMNVEV (reference sequence). Trimming cost V 2 bases and J 1 base; bases outside gene matches: 9. DNA of the CDR3: TGTGCCAGCAGTTTAATCGGGAGCGGGGGACTCCAAGAGACCCAGTACTTC. Its translation: CASSLIGSGGLQETQYF.

This chain uses TRBV18 with TRBJ2-7; TRBD1 or TRBD2 may be the D gene (5 bases each). Trimming shortened V by 3 bases and J by 3 bases, and 9 bases separated the two germline ends. The CDR3 runs 13 residues. Germline CDR1 KGHSH, CDR2 LQKENI. The CDR3 loop reads CASSPVGVYEQYF. In nucleotides, the CDR3 is TGTGCCAGCTCACCTGTGGGGGTCTACGAGCAGTACTTC.

The CDR3 region is CASSHLPGFYGYTF. For the CDR3, the DNA is TGTGCCAGCAGCCACTTGCCCGGCTTCTATGGCTACACCTTC. V usage is TRBV5-5 and J usage is TRBJ1-2; D unclear. This CDR3 comprises 14 residues. V gave up 4 bases and J gave up 4 bases, with 14 bases separating them. Germline V gene lookup returns CDR1 SGHKS and CDR2 YYEKEE (reference sequence).